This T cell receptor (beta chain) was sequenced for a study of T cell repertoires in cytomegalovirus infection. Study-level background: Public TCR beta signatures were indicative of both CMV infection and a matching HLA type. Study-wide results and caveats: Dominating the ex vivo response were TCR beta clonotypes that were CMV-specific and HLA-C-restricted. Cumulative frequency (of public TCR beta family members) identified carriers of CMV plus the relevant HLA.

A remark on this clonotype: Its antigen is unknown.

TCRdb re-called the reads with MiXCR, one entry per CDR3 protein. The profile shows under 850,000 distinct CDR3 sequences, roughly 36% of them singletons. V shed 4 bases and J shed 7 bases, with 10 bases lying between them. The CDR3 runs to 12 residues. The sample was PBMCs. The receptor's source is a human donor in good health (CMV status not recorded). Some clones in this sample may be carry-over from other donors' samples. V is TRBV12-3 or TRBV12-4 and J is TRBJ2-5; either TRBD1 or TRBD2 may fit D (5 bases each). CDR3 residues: CASSWGSGTQYF. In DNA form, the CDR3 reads TGTGCCAGCAGTTGGGGGTCGGGGACCCAGTACTTC.